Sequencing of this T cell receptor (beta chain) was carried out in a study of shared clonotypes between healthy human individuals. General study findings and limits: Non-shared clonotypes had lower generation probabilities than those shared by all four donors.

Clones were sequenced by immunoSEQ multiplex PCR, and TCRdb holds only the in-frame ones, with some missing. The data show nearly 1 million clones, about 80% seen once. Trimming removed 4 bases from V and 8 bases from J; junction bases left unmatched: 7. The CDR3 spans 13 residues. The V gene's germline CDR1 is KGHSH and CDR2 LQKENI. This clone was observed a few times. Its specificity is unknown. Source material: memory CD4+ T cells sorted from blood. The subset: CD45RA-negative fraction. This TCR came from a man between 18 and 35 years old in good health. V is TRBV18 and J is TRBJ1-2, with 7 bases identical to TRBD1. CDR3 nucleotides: TGTGCCAGCTCACAAACAGGGGAGAGAGGCTACACCTTC. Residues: CASSQTGERGYTF.